Shown below are 5 T cell receptor beta chains from a single sample sequenced in a study of Ad26.COV2.S vaccination and SARS-CoV-2 variants. Documented treatment: some 20 received Ad26.COV2.S at low or high dose, single or two shots; roughly five received placebo; per-sample allocation not given. Collection of samples fell on day 63 after the first vaccine or placebo injection. Generated by immunoSEQ multiplex PCR, the TCRdb table keeps only in-frame clones and is missing some. The sample consists of approximately 460,000 clones, 80% to 90% of them appearing once. The specimen was peripheral blood, collected in a trial of Ad26.COV2.S vaccine versus placebo. The receptors stem from a person between 18 and 59 years old who received the Ad26.COV2.S COVID-19 vaccine or a placebo.

V is TRBV28 and J is TRBJ2-4, with D uncertain. This CDR3 comprises 13 residues. The V end lost 0 bases, the J end lost 6 bases, and 6 bases lay between the germline ends. The germline CDR1 and CDR2 sequences are MDHEN and SYDVKM. DNA for the CDR3: TGTGCCAGCAGTTTATGGTGGAGAAACATTCAGTACTTC. It encodes CASSLWWRNIQYF.

V and J are TRBV6-5 and TRBJ2-1; the D is unclear. The V end lost 2 bases, the J end lost 8 bases, and 4 bases lay between the germline ends. CDR1 MNHEY and CDR2 SVGAGI come from the germline V gene. CDR3 length: 11 residues. CDR3 DNA: TGTGCCAGCAGTTACGGGGATGAGCAGTTCTTC. This gives the protein CASSYGDEQFF.

CDR3 residues: CASSLYRMNYGYTF. The CDR3 DNA sequence: TGTGCCAGCAGTTTATACCGGATGAACTATGGCTACACCTTC. This chain uses TRBV28 with TRBJ1-2; D gene uncertain. There are 14 residues in the CDR3. V gave up 1 base and J gave up 2 bases, with 8 bases separating them. Germline loops: CDR1 MDHEN, CDR2 SYDVKM.

The J gene is TRBJ2-5, the V gene TRBV18; 7 bases are a match to TRBD1. The V and J ends lost 3 bases and 5 bases, in that order; junction bases with no gene match: 6. The CDR3 spans 14 residues. The germline V gene encodes CDR1 KGHSH and CDR2 LQKENI. The CDR3 DNA reads TGTGCCAGCTCACCCTCAGGGGGAATGGAGACCCAGTACTTC. Encoded protein: CASSPSGGMETQYF.

The chain carries TRBV9 and TRBJ2-5, with 11 bases fitting TRBD2. This CDR3 is built from 16 residues. The germline CDR1 and CDR2 sequences are SGDLS and YYNGEE. V gave up 0 bases and J gave up 5 bases; unmatched junction bases: 6. CDR3 protein: CASSVGIAGGLETQYF. CDR3 DNA sequence: TGTGCCAGCAGCGTAGGGATAGCGGGGGGGCTGGAGACCCAGTACTTC.